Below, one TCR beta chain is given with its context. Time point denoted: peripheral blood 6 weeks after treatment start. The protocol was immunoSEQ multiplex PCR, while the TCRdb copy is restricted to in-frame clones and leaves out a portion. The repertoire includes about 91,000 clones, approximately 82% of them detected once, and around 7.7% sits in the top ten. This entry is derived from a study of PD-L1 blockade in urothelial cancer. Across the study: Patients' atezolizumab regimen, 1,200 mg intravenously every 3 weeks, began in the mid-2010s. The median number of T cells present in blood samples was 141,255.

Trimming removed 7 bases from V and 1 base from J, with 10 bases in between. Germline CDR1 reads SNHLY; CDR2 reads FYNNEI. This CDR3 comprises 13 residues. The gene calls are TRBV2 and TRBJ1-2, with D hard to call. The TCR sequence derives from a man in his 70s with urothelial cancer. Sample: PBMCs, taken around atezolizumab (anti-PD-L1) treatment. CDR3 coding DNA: TGTGCCAGCACCGAGGGCCTTAACTATGGCTACACCTTC. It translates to CASTEGLNYGYTF.